There are a few counts of the clone carrying this TCR beta chain. The table came from immunoSEQ multiplex PCR; TCRdb's copy has only in-frame clones and leaves some out. The data show some 250,000 clones, about 90% seen once. This entry belongs to a study of blood T cell repertoires in COVID-19. Study-wide background: The United States, Italy and Spain provided the acute and convalescent COVID-19 samples. T cells, B-cell-depleted T cells, or PBMCs provided the cDNA or gDNA that served as material.

What was sequenced was peripheral blood. The clonotype comes from a woman younger than 45 who had recovered from COVID-19.

This CDR3 reads CASSLTPGTGSGGYTF. In nucleotides, the CDR3 is TGTGCCAGCAGCTTAACCCCCGGGACAGGGTCAGGAGGCTACACCTTC. The chain recombines TRBV11-2 with TRBJ1-2, with 9 bases aligning to TRBD1. Unmatched junction bases numbered 12, after V lost 2 bases and J lost 8 bases. This CDR3 has 16 amino acids. Looked up from germline, CDR1 is SGHAT and CDR2 is FQNNGV.